The 25 T cell receptor beta chains below all came from one sample that was sequenced in a study of blood T cell repertoires in COVID-19. Measured with immunoSEQ multiplex PCR; TCRdb has only the in-frame clones, and not every one. The sample shows 300,000 to 400,000 clones, around 89% of them seen only once. The specimen sequenced was peripheral blood. These receptors originate from a woman in her 30s with COVID-19, enrolled during active disease.

CDR3 DNA: TGTGCCAGCAGCTTGGCCGCGGGGATAAGGAACACTGAAGCTTTCTTT. The encoded protein is CASSLAAGIRNTEAFF. The chain has TRBV7-6 and TRBJ1-1; D gene unclear. The CDR3 spans 16 residues. Trimming took off 3 bases at V and 1 base at J, with 15 bases between the two ends. CDR1 SGHVS and CDR2 FNYEAQ come from the germline V gene.

The chain employs TRBV18 and TRBJ1-1, with 12 bases identical to TRBD1. The CDR3 runs to 15 residues. Germline loops: CDR1 KGHSH, CDR2 LQKENI. The J segment lost 5 bases and the V segment lost 2 bases, leaving 3 bases of the junction unmatched. CDR3 DNA sequence: TGTGCCAGCTCACCAGGGACAGGGGGCGATACTGAAGCTTTCTTT. Its protein product is CASSPGTGGDTEAFF.

The gene calls are TRBV2 and TRBJ1-3, with D unclear. The CDR3 runs to 14 residues. V shed 3 bases and J shed 4 bases, with 10 bases lying between them. Germline CDR1 and CDR2: SNHLY and FYNNEI. The chain's CDR3 is CASSDYVGGNTIYF. The CDR3 region has the DNA TGTGCCAGCAGTGACTATGTGGGCGGAAACACCATATATTTT.

Only a few counts were recorded for this clone. The genes are TRBV19 and TRBJ1-6; possible D gene TRBD1, 6 bases. Trimming cost V 6 bases and J 7 bases, with 13 bases left between them. In germline, CDR1 is LNHDA, CDR2 SQIVND (reference sequence). The CDR3 is 14 amino acids. In DNA, the CDR3 is TGTGCCAGTAGCGATGGACAGATGAATTCACCCCTCCACTTT. Translating it yields CASSDGQMNSPLHF.

A single count supports this clone. V and J are TRBV7-2 and TRBJ1-1; no definite D call. The CDR3 extends over 13 amino acids. Trimming pared 1 base from V and 3 bases from J, leaving 6 bases between. Germline-derived CDR1 and CDR2 are SGHTA and FQGNSA. CDR3 in amino acids: CASSLVADTEAFF. CDR3 coding DNA: TGTGCCAGCAGCTTAGTTGCAGACACTGAAGCTTTCTTT.

J is TRBJ2-1 and V is TRBV5-1, with 9 bases lining up with TRBD2. V gave up 0 bases and J gave up 10 bases; unmatched junction bases: 11. The CDR3 consists of 16 residues. The germline CDR1 and CDR2 sequences are SGHRS and YFSETQ. The CDR3 loop reads CASSLAGAGGPREQFF. As DNA, the CDR3 is TGCGCCAGCAGCTTGGCCGGAGCGGGGGGTCCCAGAGAGCAGTTCTTC.

The V gene is TRBV28, the J gene TRBJ1-5; D might be TRBD1 (6 bases). The germline V gene encodes CDR1 MDHEN and CDR2 SYDVKM. V was clipped by 6 bases and J by 0 bases, with 12 bases between them. The CDR3 totals 15 residues. In DNA form, the CDR3 reads TGTGCCAGCAGCACAGGGTCCGGTAGCAATCAGCCCCAGCATTTT. Its protein is CASSTGSGSNQPQHF.

V usage is TRBV4-1 and J usage is TRBJ1-6; D unclear. The V end lost 1 base, the J end lost 14 bases, and 12 bases lay between the germline ends. The CDR3 is 13 amino acids. Germline loops: CDR1 MGHRA, CDR2 YSYEKL. The CDR3 bases are TGCGCCAGCAGCCAAGGTTCTCCCGCGGCCCTCCACTTT. This codes for CASSQGSPAALHF.

The genes are TRBV6-6 and TRBJ2-7; 12 nucleotides align to TRBD2. CDR3 size: 14 residues. Germline lookup yields CDR1 MNHNY and CDR2 SVGAGI (reference sequence). The V and J ends lost 6 bases and 6 bases, in that order; junction bases with no gene match: 6. This chain's CDR3 is CASSPTSGGSEQYV. In nucleotides, the CDR3 is TGTGCCAGCAGCCCCACTAGCGGGGGGAGCGAGCAGTACGTC.

Written as DNA, the CDR3 is TGTGCCAGCAGCTCCTCGAGCAGGGGCAGTTATGGCTACACCTTC. Translation gives CASSSSSRGSYGYTF. This rearrangement joins TRBV5-8 to TRBJ1-2, with D maybe TRBD1 (6 bases). CDR1 SGHTS and CDR2 YDEGEE come from the germline V gene. Deletions cut 3 bases from V and 5 bases from J, with 17 bases between. The CDR3 length is 15 residues.

This clone appeared once. The V call is TRBV19, the J call TRBJ1-2, with 7 bases aligning to TRBD1. The germline gives CDR1 LNHDA, CDR2 SQIVND (reference sequence). V dropped 8 bases and J dropped 0; count of bases not matched to a gene: 9. There are 15 residues in the CDR3. For the CDR3, the DNA is TGTGCCAGTGACCGGACAGGAGCTTCTAACTATGGCTACACCTTC. Translated, it gives CASDRTGASNYGYTF.

The chain uses TRBV3-1 (or the pseudogene TRBV3-2) and TRBJ1-1; a possible D gene is TRBD1 (6 bases). This CDR3 is 13 amino acids long. The ends were cut back, 2 bases at V and 7 bases at J, with 11 bases in the middle. The germline V gene has CDR1 LGHDT and CDR2 YNNKEL (reference sequence). The chain's CDR3 is CASSQSIQGEAFF. The DNA of the CDR3 is TGTGCCAGCAGCCAAAGTATACAGGGTGAAGCTTTCTTT.

V usage is TRBV2 and J usage is TRBJ1-3, with D perhaps TRBD1 (5 bases). Germline loops: CDR1 SNHLY, CDR2 FYNNEI. This CDR3 region has 16 residues. V was clipped by 4 bases and J by 0 bases, with 13 bases between them. CDR3 sequence (DNA): TGTGCCAGCAGTGGGCGGGACTTTAGCTCTGGAAACACCATATATTTT. It specifies CASSGRDFSSGNTIYF.

The J gene is TRBJ2-1, the V gene TRBV3-1 (or the pseudogene TRBV3-2), with D maybe TRBD1 (5 bases). Germline V lookup: CDR1 LGHDT, CDR2 YNNKEL (reference sequence). Trimming took 1 base from V and 4 from J, leaving 14 bases between them. CDR3 size: 16 residues. The CDR3 region is CASSQGTYAPYNEQFF. For the CDR3, the DNA is TGTGCCAGCAGCCAAGGGACATACGCCCCTTACAATGAGCAGTTCTTC.

The chain combines TRBV19 with TRBJ1-1; possible D gene TRBD1, 5 bases. Per the germline V gene, CDR1 is LNHDA and CDR2 is SQIVND (reference sequence). With 6 bases removed from V and 0 bases from J, the gap between germline ends came to 17 bases. This CDR3 region has 16 residues. This CDR3 reads CASRPPPDSLNTEAFF. The CDR3 bases are TGTGCCAGTAGGCCCCCCCCCGACAGTCTGAACACTGAAGCTTTCTTT.

This chain connects TRBV29-1 to TRBJ2-2; 7 positions agree with TRBD1. CDR3 size: 15 residues. From germline, CDR1 is SQVTM and CDR2 ANQGSEA. V shed 3 bases, J shed 0 bases, and the junction held 4 bases outside the gene matches. CDR3 sequence: CSVEDRSANTGELFF. CDR3 DNA: TGCAGCGTTGAGGACAGGAGCGCGAACACCGGGGAGCTGTTTTTT.

The chain links TRBV9 to TRBJ2-3; the match to TRBD2 covers 10 bases. J lost 0 bases, V lost 3 bases, and 4 bases had no gene match. Germline CDR1 SGDLS, CDR2 YYNGEE. This CDR3 spans 16 amino acids. The CDR3 region has the DNA TGTGCCAGCAGCGACGGACTAGCGGTTAGCACAGATACGCAGTATTTT. Amino acids: CASSDGLAVSTDTQYF.

The CDR3 loop is CASSLREMNTEAFF. DNA for the CDR3: TGCGCCAGCAGCTTGAGAGAGATGAACACTGAAGCTTTCTTT. The V gene is TRBV5-1, the J gene TRBJ1-1; D unclear. Germline V lookup: CDR1 SGHRS, CDR2 YFSETQ. The CDR3 totals 14 residues. V was clipped by 1 base and J by 0 bases, with 7 bases between them.

This clone was counted once. This chain uses TRBV7-9 with TRBJ1-1; 8 bases line up with TRBD1. CDR1 is SEHNR and CDR2 is FQNEAQ in the germline V gene (reference sequence). The CDR3 runs 16 residues. With 5 bases clipped from V and 1 base from J, the junction kept 9 bases outside the gene matches. This CDR3 reads CASSQSAGTGNTEAFF. CDR3 sequence (DNA): TGTGCCAGCAGCCAATCAGCCGGGACAGGGAACACTGAAGCTTTCTTT.

The count of this clone is one. The V and J genes are TRBV12-5 and TRBJ2-4, with 10 nucleotides matching TRBD2. The germline V gene has CDR1 LGHNT and CDR2 FRNRAP. CDR3 length equals 21 residues. The V segment lost 0 bases and the J segment 1 base; nucleotides outside the gene matches: 15. CDR3 sequence reads: CASGLVPGGLAGAVAKNIQYF. CDR3 bases: TGTGCTAGTGGTTTGGTACCCGGGGGGCTAGCGGGGGCCGTCGCCAAAAACATTCAGTACTTC.

The chain uses TRBV3-1 (or the pseudogene TRBV3-2) and TRBJ2-5; 9 bases match TRBD2. Germline CDR1 is LGHDT and CDR2 is YNNKEL (reference sequence). CDR3 length: 15 amino acids. J gave up 1 base and V 1 base, and 1 base lay outside the gene matches. CDR3 loop: CASSQAAGGQETQYF. The CDR3 DNA reads TGTGCCAGCAGCCAAGCAGCGGGGGGCCAAGAGACCCAGTACTTC.

The chain links TRBV6-5 to TRBJ1-1; weak D call: TRBD1 (6 bases). V lost 8 bases and J 5 bases, leaving 21 bases between the germline ends. The CDR3 totals 15 residues. Germline CDR1 MNHEY, CDR2 SVGAGI. CDR3 in amino acids: CASRIIQGYETEAFF. CDR3 nucleotide sequence: TGTGCCAGCCGCATAATACAGGGTTATGAGACTGAAGCTTTCTTT.

The chain combines TRBV5-4 with TRBJ1-2; D is ambiguous. CDR1 is SGHNT, CDR2 YYREEE, per germline (reference sequence). Trimming left V 4 bases short and J 1 base short, with 8 bases between. The CDR3 runs to 13 residues. The CDR3 protein is CASSGQNNYGYTF. The CDR3 DNA reads TGTGCCAGCAGCGGGCAGAATAACTATGGCTACACCTTC.

The V call is TRBV4-1, the J call TRBJ1-6; TRBD1 aligns across 7 bases. Germline V gene data show CDR1 as MGHRA and CDR2 as YSYEKL. The CDR3 has 16 amino acids. With 0 bases clipped from V and 3 bases from J, the junction kept 2 bases outside the gene matches. The CDR3 DNA reads as TGCGCCAGCAGCCAAGATTGGACAGGCTATAATTCACCCCTCCACTTT. Its translation is CASSQDWTGYNSPLHF.

The chain is built from TRBV7-3 and TRBJ2-5; weak D call: TRBD1 (6 bases). The CDR3 sequence is 16 residues long. V dropped 1 base and J dropped 2 bases, with 14 bases sitting between them. Germline-derived CDR1 and CDR2 are SGHTA and FQGTGA. The chain's CDR3 is CASSLKITGMQETQYF. CDR3 nucleotides: TGTGCCAGCAGCTTAAAGATAACAGGGATGCAAGAGACCCAGTACTTC. Supplemented by reference TRBV7-3 and TRBJ2-5, the full variable domain reads GAGVSQTPSNKVTEKGKYVELRCDPISGHTALYWYRQSLGQGPEFLIYFQGTGAADDSGLPNDRFFAVRPEGSVSTLKIQRTERGDSAVYLCASSLKITGMQETQYFGPGTRLLVL.